This entry describes one T cell receptor beta chain. The data belong to a study of blood T cell repertoires in COVID-19. Only in-frame clones appear in the TCRdb table, and some are missing; sequencing was by immunoSEQ multiplex PCR. This sample yields 250,000 to 300,000 clones, of which approximately 91% are seen a single time; 2.2% belongs to the top ten. The CDR3 loop spans 15 amino acids. J was trimmed by 4 bases and V by 3 bases; bases with no gene match: 3. Germline CDR1 reads LNHDA; CDR2 reads SQIVND (reference sequence). This clonotype was sampled from a woman between 25 and 40 years old with COVID-19, enrolled during active disease. The rearrangement joins TRBV19 to TRBJ2-3, with TRBD1 matching 11 bases. The sequenced sample consisted of peripheral blood. This chain's CDR3 is CASSIGTGGADTQYF. CDR3 coding DNA: TGTGCCAGTAGTATCGGGACAGGGGGGGCAGATACGCAGTATTTT.